This entry features one T cell receptor beta chain sequence. The data were taken from a study of T cell responses to AZD1222 COVID-19 vaccine. The assay was immunoSEQ multiplex PCR, and TCRdb's table has in-frame clones only and misses some. The sample shows over 100,000 clones, approximately 90% of them seen only once. This receptor was obtained from an adult in good health. The input for sequencing was peripheral blood, taken on day 0 of AZD1222 vaccination.

The CDR3 reads CASSFGLAGEGTQYF. The CDR3 nucleotides are TGCGCCAGCAGCTTTGGACTAGCGGGAGAAGGGACCCAGTACTTC. The genes are TRBV5-1 and TRBJ2-5; 13 nucleotides line up with TRBD2. The CDR3 runs to 15 residues. Losses at the gene ends were 2 bases for V and 7 bases for J; bases not matched to a gene: 5. Germline V CDR1 and CDR2: SGHRS, YFSETQ.